The present TCR beta chain was sequenced within a study of spatial heterogeneity in lung cancer. Study-level information: Detected beta-chain sequences consistently exceeded alpha-chain sequences.

CDR1 SGHRS and CDR2 YFSETQ come from the germline V gene. The CDR3 is 13 residues long. Between the trimmed V and J ends, which lost 0 bases and 6 bases, there was a span of 10 bases. Unique molecular identifiers, one per molecule, were present on every TCR cDNA molecule. From the 5' RACE reads, TCRdb called clonotypes with MiXCR, one entry per CDR3 protein. In the table there are about 36,000 distinct CDR3 sequences, 4% to 6% of which are singletons. The time point here: sample taken at primary tumor resection. No cells were sorted before sequencing. The whole RNA sequenced was extracted from tumor, nontumor lung or frozen PBMC. A total of under 80 untreated early-stage non-small cell lung cancer patients served as donors. Study findings and constraints: Among blood samples, ubiquitous expanded tumor TCRs appeared more at resection than at follow-up.

This clonotype appeared many times. The target antigen is unknown. The gene calls are TRBV5-1 and TRBJ2-7; D remains ambiguous. The sequences come from PBMCs, collected at surgery. This sequence was found in a female donor with early-stage non-small cell lung cancer. The DNA for the CDR3 is TGCGCCAGCAGCTTGGGGCTCATTGGCGAGCAGTACTTC. It codes for CASSLGLIGEQYF.